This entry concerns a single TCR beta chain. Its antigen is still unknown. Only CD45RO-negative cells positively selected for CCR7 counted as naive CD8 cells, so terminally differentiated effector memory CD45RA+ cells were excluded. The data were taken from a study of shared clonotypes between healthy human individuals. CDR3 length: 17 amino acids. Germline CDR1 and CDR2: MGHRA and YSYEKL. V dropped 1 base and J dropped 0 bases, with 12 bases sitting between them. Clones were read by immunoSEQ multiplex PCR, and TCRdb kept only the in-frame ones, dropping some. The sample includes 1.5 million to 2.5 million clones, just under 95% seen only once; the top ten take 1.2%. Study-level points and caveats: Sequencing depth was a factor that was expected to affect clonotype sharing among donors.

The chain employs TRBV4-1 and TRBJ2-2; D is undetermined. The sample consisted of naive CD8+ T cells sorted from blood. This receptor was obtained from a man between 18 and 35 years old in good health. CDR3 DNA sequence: TGCGCCAGCAGCCAAGCTTACAACCCCGCGAACACCGGGGAGCTGTTTTTT. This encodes CASSQAYNPANTGELFF.